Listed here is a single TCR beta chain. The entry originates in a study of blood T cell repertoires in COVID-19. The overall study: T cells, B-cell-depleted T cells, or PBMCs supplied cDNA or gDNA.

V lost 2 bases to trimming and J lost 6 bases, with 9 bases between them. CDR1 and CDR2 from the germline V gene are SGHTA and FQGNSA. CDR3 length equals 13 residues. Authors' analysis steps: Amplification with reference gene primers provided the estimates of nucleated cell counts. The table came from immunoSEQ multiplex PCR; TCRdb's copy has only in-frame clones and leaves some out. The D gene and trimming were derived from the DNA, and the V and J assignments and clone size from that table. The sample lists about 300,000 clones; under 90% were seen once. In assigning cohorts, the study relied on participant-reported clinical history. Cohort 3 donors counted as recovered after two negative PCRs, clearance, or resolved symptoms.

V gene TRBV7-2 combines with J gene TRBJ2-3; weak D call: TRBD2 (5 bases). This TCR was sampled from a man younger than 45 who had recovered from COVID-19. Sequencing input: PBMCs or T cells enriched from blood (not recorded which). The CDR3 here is CASSLLVADTQYF. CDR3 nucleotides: TGTGCCAGCAGCTTATTGGTAGCGGATACGCAGTATTTT. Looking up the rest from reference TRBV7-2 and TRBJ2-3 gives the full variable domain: GAGVSQSPSNKVTEKGKDVELRCDPISGHTALYWYRQSLGQGLEFLIYFQGNSAPDKSGLPSDRFSAERTGGSVSTLTIQRTQQEDSAVYLCASSLLVADTQYFGPGTRLTVL.